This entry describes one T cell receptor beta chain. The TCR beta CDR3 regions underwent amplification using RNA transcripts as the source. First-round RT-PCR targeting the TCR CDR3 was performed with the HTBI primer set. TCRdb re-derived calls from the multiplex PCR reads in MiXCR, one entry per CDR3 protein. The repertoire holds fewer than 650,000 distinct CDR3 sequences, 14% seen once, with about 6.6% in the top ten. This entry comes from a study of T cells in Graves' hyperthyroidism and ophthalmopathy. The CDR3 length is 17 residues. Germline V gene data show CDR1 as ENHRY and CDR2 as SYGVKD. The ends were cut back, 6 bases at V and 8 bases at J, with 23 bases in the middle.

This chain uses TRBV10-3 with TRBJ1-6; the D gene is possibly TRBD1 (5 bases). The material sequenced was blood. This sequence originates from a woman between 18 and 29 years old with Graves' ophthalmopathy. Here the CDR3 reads CAISVRAIGGNDSPLHF. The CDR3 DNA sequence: TGTGCCATCAGCGTAAGGGCCATTGGGGGGAACGATTCACCCCTCCACTTT.